These 5 T cell receptor beta chains originate from one sample sequenced in a study of early T cells in non-severe SARS-CoV-2 infection (dated by TCRdb to the early 2020s). Libraries came from 5' RACE. These reads were obtained on a NextSeq 500. TCRdb reprocessing: public reads trimmed at Q25 with fastp, clones called with MiXCR, in-frame beta chains kept. Entries that share a CDR3 protein sequence are merged under the most common genes and DNA. The table for this sample lists about 98,000 distinct CDR3 sequences; about 10% of them were counted only once. Of the sample, around 4.7% falls within the top ten clones. Sample: whole blood. The receptors derive from an adult who was a healthcare worker with PCR-confirmed SARS-CoV-2 infection or an uninfected control (not recorded which).

This clonotype has a handful of counts. The rearrangement uses TRBV5-1 and TRBJ1-1; perhaps TRBD1 as D (5 bases). The length of the CDR3 is 15 residues. Trimming took 4 bases from V and 5 from J, leaving 18 bases between them. The germline V gene has CDR1 SGHRS and CDR2 YFSETQ. As DNA, the CDR3 is TGCGCCAGCAGCCTCGAGGGGCCCGAAGGAACTGAAGCTTTCTTT. Protein: CASSLEGPEGTEAFF.

This clonotype was counted many times. V usage is TRBV5-1 and J usage is TRBJ1-1; possibly TRBD1 for D (5 bases). Germline values: CDR1 SGHRS, CDR2 YFSETQ. V lost 4 bases and J 4 bases, leaving 14 bases between the germline ends. The CDR3 loop spans 14 amino acids. The CDR3 sequence: CASSPGFEGTEAFF. Here the CDR3 DNA reads TGCGCCAGCAGCCCAGGGTTCGAGGGCACTGAAGCTTTCTTT.

This chain links TRBV5-1 with TRBJ2-3, with D possibly TRBD1 on 5 matching bases. The CDR3 totals 17 residues. Trimming shortened V by 0 bases and J by 6 bases, and 20 bases separated the two germline ends. The germline CDR1 and CDR2 sequences are SGHRS and YFSETQ. The CDR3 is CASSLDPQGPNPDTQYF. CDR3 in DNA: TGCGCCAGCAGCTTGGATCCCCAGGGCCCTAACCCGGATACGCAGTATTTT.

This clonotype has only a few counts. The CDR3 region is CASGGTSRSYEQYF. The CDR3 nucleotides read TGTGCCAGTGGAGGGACTAGTCGGTCCTACGAGCAGTACTTC. The chain combines TRBV19 with TRBJ2-7; 8 bases match TRBD2. The ends lost 8 bases at V and 1 base at J; junction bases unmatched: 7. The CDR3 is made up of 14 amino acids. Germline V gene lookup returns CDR1 LNHDA and CDR2 SQIVND (reference sequence).

At least ten counts were recorded for this clonotype. The V gene is TRBV5-6, the J gene TRBJ1-2; a weak D match, TRBD1 (6 bases). CDR3 size: 15 residues. V shed 0 bases and J shed 6 bases, with 15 bases lying between them. The V gene's germline CDR1 is SGHDT and CDR2 YYEEEE. Written as DNA, the CDR3 is TGTGCCAGCAGCTTGGAGGCAGGGGAGGGCCATGGCTACACCTTC. It codes for CASSLEAGEGHGYTF.